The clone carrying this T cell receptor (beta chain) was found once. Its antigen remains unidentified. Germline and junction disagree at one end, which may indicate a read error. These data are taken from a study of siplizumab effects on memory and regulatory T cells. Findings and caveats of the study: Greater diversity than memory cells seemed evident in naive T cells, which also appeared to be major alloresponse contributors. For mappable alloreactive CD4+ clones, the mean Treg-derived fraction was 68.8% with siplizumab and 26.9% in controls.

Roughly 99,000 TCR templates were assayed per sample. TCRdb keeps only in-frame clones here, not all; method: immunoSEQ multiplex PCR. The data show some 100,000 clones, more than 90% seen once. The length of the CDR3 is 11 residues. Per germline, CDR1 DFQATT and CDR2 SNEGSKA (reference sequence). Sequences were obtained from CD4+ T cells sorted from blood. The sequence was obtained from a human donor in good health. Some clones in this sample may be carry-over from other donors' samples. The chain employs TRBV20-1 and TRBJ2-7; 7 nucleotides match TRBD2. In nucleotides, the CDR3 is TGCAGTGCTAGGATCCGGGACTACTGCAACTTC. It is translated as CSARIRDYCNF.